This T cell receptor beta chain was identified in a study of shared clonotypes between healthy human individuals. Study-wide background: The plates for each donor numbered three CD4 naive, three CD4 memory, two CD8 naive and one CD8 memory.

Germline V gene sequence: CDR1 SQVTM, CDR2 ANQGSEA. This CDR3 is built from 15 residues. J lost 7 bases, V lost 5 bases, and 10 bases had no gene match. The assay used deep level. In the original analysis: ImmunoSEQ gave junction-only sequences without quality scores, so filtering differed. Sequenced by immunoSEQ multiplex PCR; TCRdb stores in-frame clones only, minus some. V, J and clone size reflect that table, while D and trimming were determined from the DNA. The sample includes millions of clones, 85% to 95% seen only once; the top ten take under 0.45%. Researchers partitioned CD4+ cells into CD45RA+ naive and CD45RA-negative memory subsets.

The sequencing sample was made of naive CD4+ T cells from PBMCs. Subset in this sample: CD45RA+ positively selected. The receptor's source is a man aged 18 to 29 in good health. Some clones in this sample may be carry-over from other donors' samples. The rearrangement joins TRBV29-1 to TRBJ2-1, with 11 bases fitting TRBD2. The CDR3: CSVTKTSGVWNEQFF. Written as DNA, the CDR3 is TGCAGCGTTACCAAGACTAGCGGGGTTTGGAATGAGCAGTTCTTC.